This T cell receptor (beta chain) derives from a study of early T cells in non-severe SARS-CoV-2 infection. Turning to the study itself: Investigators sequenced bulk RNA drawn from unsorted whole blood, and chains remained unpaired. Study observations and caveats: Reliance on VDJdb matching favored anti-spike CD8 responses; private and CD4 specificities were missed.

On this clonotype itself: The antigen is undetermined.

Individual cDNA molecules were tagged with unique molecular identifiers, the study reported. TCRdb redid the calling of the 5' RACE reads with MiXCR, one entry per CDR3 protein. The repertoire holds some 75,000 distinct CDR3 sequences, approximately 13% seen once, with around 1.5% in the top ten. The ends lost 6 bases at V and 3 bases at J; junction bases unmatched: 1. Germline V gene lookup returns CDR1 MNHEY and CDR2 SMNVEV (reference sequence). There are 13 residues in the CDR3. The chain joins TRBV27 to TRBJ2-5; TRBD1 matches at 10 bases. The material sequenced was whole blood. This receptor was taken from an adult who was a healthcare worker with PCR-confirmed SARS-CoV-2 infection or an uninfected control (not recorded which). The chain's CDR3 is CASRGQGEETQYF. CDR3 in DNA: TGTGCCAGCAGAGGACAGGGGGAAGAGACCCAGTACTTC.